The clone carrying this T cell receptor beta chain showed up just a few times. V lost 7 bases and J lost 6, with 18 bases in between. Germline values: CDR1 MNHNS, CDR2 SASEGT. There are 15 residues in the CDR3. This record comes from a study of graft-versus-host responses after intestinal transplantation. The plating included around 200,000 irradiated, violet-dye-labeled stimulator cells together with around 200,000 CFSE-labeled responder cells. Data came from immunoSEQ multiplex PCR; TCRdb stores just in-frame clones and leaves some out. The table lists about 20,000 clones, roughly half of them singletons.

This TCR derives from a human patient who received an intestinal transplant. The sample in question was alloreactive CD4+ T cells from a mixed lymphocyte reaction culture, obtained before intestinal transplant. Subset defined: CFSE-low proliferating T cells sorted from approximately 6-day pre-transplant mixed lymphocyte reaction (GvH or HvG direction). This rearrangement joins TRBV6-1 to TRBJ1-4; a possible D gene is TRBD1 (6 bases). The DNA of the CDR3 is TGTGCCAGCACCCGGGGGGGGGCCCGGTATGAAAAACTGTTTTTT. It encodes CASTRGGARYEKLFF.